Listed below are T cell receptor beta chains from one sample, sequenced in a study of blood T cell repertoires in COVID-19. The assay was immunoSEQ multiplex PCR, and TCRdb's table has in-frame clones only and misses some. The sample lists around 270,000 clones; approximately 85% were seen once. Material for sequencing was peripheral blood. Receptors were obtained from a human donor with COVID-19, enrolled during active disease. The donor label of this sample is uncertain. Both conserved end residues are part of each CDR3. Each record gives: clone size, J gene, D gene, V gene, CDR3 protein, CDR3 DNA. The D gene is left open where the match is weak. Expanded clones are given a class, and other clones once, few, many or no size at all.

clone size: NA
J gene: TRBJ2-2
D gene: TRBD1
V gene: TRBV28
CDR3 protein: CASSLVGGGGTGELFF
CDR3 DNA: TGTGCCAGCAGTTTGGTAGGGGGCGGCGGCACCGGGGAGCTGTTTTTT

clone size: few
J gene: TRBJ1-5
D gene: NA
V gene: TRBV6-2/TRBV6-3
CDR3 protein: CASSSGGRDQPQHF
CDR3 DNA: TGTGCCAGCAGTTCGGGGGGGCGCGATCAGCCCCAGCATTTT

clone size: NA
J gene: TRBJ1-5
D gene: TRBD1
V gene: TRBV3-1/TRBV3-2
CDR3 protein: CASSHTGTGSRNQPQHF
CDR3 DNA: TGTGCCAGCAGCCACACCGGGACAGGCTCACGGAATCAGCCCCAGCATTTT

clone size: few
J gene: TRBJ1-1
D gene: TRBD1
V gene: TRBV5-4
CDR3 protein: CASGLGQANTEAFF
CDR3 DNA: TGTGCCAGCGGGTTGGGACAGGCGAACACTGAAGCTTTCTTT

clone size: once
J gene: TRBJ2-1
D gene: NA
V gene: TRBV7-3
CDR3 protein: CASSLGLASGNEQFF
CDR3 DNA: TGTGCCAGCAGCTTAGGGCTAGCGTCGGGTAATGAGCAGTTCTTC

clone size: NA
J gene: TRBJ2-2
D gene: TRBD1
V gene: TRBV6-4
CDR3 protein: CASSGQGATGELFF
CDR3 DNA: TGTGCCAGCAGTGGACAGGGGGCAACCGGGGAGCTGTTTTTT

clone size: many
J gene: TRBJ2-1
D gene: NA
V gene: TRBV2
CDR3 protein: CASSGLIYNEQFF
CDR3 DNA: TGTGCCAGCAGTGGACTAATCTACAATGAGCAGTTCTTC

clone size: NA
J gene: TRBJ1-1
D gene: TRBD1
V gene: TRBV19
CDR3 protein: CASSHPGQLNTEAFF
CDR3 DNA: TGTGCCAGTAGCCACCCGGGACAGCTGAACACTGAAGCTTTCTTT

clone size: once
J gene: TRBJ2-7
D gene: TRBD1
V gene: TRBV29-1
CDR3 protein: CSVGRGGTSYEQYF
CDR3 DNA: TGCAGCGTTGGAAGAGGGGGCACCTCCTACGAGCAGTACTTC

clone size: NA
J gene: TRBJ1-5
D gene: NA
V gene: TRBV18
CDR3 protein: CASSLPDSQPQHF
CDR3 DNA: TGTGCCAGCTCACTTCCGGACAGTCAGCCCCAGCATTTT

clone size: NA
J gene: TRBJ1-1
D gene: TRBD1
V gene: TRBV18
CDR3 protein: CASSRTGGTDTEAFF
CDR3 DNA: TGTGCCAGCTCAAGGACAGGGGGTACGGACACTGAAGCTTTCTTT

clone size: NA
J gene: TRBJ1-4
D gene: NA
V gene: TRBV24-1
CDR3 protein: CATSGAGTNEKLFF
CDR3 DNA: TGTGCCACCAGTGGGGCAGGAACTAATGAAAAACTGTTTTTT

clone size: NA
J gene: TRBJ1-2
D gene: NA
V gene: TRBV12-3/TRBV12-4
CDR3 protein: CASSSNRVGGYTF
CDR3 DNA: TGTGCCAGCAGTTCAAACAGGGTTGGTGGCTACACCTTC

clone size: NA
J gene: TRBJ1-2
D gene: NA
V gene: TRBV29-1
CDR3 protein: CSAHVQGSNYGYTF
CDR3 DNA: TGCAGCGCACACGTACAGGGATCGAACTATGGCTACACCTTC

clone size: NA
J gene: TRBJ1-1
D gene: TRBD1
V gene: TRBV15
CDR3 protein: CATSRQPSGTGAEAFF
CDR3 DNA: TGTGCCACCAGCAGACAGCCCTCCGGGACAGGGGCTGAAGCTTTCTTT

clone size: NA
J gene: TRBJ2-1
D gene: NA
V gene: TRBV5-1
CDR3 protein: CASSLDLFNEQFF
CDR3 DNA: TGCGCCAGCAGCTTGGACCTATTCAATGAGCAGTTCTTC

clone size: NA
J gene: TRBJ2-3
D gene: TRBD2
V gene: TRBV15
CDR3 protein: CATSSNFELAGDTQYF
CDR3 DNA: TGTGCCACCAGCAGTAACTTCGAACTAGCGGGAGATACGCAGTATTTT

clone size: NA
J gene: TRBJ1-1
D gene: TRBD1
V gene: TRBV29-1
CDR3 protein: CSVATGSSEAFF
CDR3 DNA: TGCAGCGTCGCGACAGGGAGCTCTGAAGCTTTCTTT

clone size: NA
J gene: TRBJ2-2
D gene: NA
V gene: TRBV9
CDR3 protein: CASSVSGRRMTGELFF
CDR3 DNA: TGTGCCAGCAGCGTCTCCGGGCGGAGGATGACCGGGGAGCTGTTTTTT

clone size: NA
J gene: TRBJ2-5
D gene: TRBD1
V gene: TRBV6-5
CDR3 protein: CASSLTGGDGETQYF
CDR3 DNA: TGTGCCAGCAGTTTGACAGGGGGTGATGGAGAGACCCAGTACTTC

clone size: NA
J gene: TRBJ2-7
D gene: NA
V gene: TRBV25-1
CDR3 protein: CASSGQQGPIPREQYF
CDR3 DNA: TGTGCCAGCAGTGGTCAACAGGGACCGATCCCGCGGGAGCAGTACTTC

clone size: NA
J gene: TRBJ1-5
D gene: TRBD1
V gene: TRBV6-6
CDR3 protein: CASGSTGGNQPQHF
CDR3 DNA: TGTGCCAGCGGATCTACAGGGGGGAATCAGCCCCAGCATTTT

clone size: once
J gene: TRBJ1-5
D gene: NA
V gene: TRBV30
CDR3 protein: CAWSEGVGQPQHF
CDR3 DNA: TGTGCCTGGAGTGAAGGGGTAGGTCAGCCCCAGCATTTT

clone size: NA
J gene: TRBJ1-2
D gene: NA
V gene: TRBV30
CDR3 protein: CAQAGSRYGYTF
CDR3 DNA: TGTGCCCAGGCAGGGTCCAGGTATGGCTACACCTTC

clone size: NA
J gene: TRBJ2-3
D gene: NA
V gene: TRBV29-1
CDR3 protein: CSVEVAGRGTDTQYF
CDR3 DNA: TGCAGCGTTGAAGTTGCGGGGAGGGGGACAGATACGCAGTATTTT

clone size: NA
J gene: TRBJ2-1
D gene: TRBD2
V gene: TRBV19
CDR3 protein: CASSGGTSSYNEQFF
CDR3 DNA: TGTGCCAGTAGTGGCGGGACTAGCTCCTACAATGAGCAGTTCTTC

clone size: once
J gene: TRBJ2-7
D gene: NA
V gene: TRBV30
CDR3 protein: CAWSEVPGGEQYF
CDR3 DNA: TGTGCCTGGAGTGAAGTGCCCGGGGGCGAGCAGTACTTC

clone size: NA
J gene: TRBJ1-4
D gene: NA
V gene: TRBV7-9
CDR3 protein: CASSLASGSLDEKLFF
CDR3 DNA: TGTGCCAGCAGCTTAGCTTCGGGTAGTCTGGATGAAAAACTGTTTTTT

clone size: few
J gene: TRBJ1-2
D gene: NA
V gene: TRBV6-5
CDR3 protein: CATNPSGMNLYTF
CDR3 DNA: TGTGCCACAAATCCCTCGGGAATGAATCTCTACACCTTC

clone size: NA
J gene: TRBJ2-1
D gene: NA
V gene: TRBV28
CDR3 protein: CASTGNEQFF
CDR3 DNA: TGTGCCAGCACGGGGAATGAGCAGTTCTTC

clone size: NA
J gene: TRBJ1-4
D gene: NA
V gene: TRBV2
CDR3 protein: CASSGGSGGNEKLFF
CDR3 DNA: TGTGCCAGCAGTGGGGGCTCGGGGGGCAATGAAAAACTGTTTTTT

clone size: NA
J gene: TRBJ1-4
D gene: TRBD1
V gene: TRBV6-6
CDR3 protein: CASTTRTGEEKLFF
CDR3 DNA: TGTGCCAGCACCACCCGGACAGGGGAAGAAAAACTGTTTTTT

clone size: NA
J gene: TRBJ1-4
D gene: TRBD1
V gene: TRBV27
CDR3 protein: CASALQGARKKLFF
CDR3 DNA: TGTGCCAGCGCTTTACAGGGGGCTCGTAAAAAACTGTTTTTT

clone size: NA
J gene: TRBJ1-2
D gene: TRBD1
V gene: TRBV27
CDR3 protein: CASSLSDRVGGYTF
CDR3 DNA: TGTGCCAGCAGTTTATCGGACAGGGTTGGCGGCTACACCTTC

clone size: NA
J gene: TRBJ1-5
D gene: NA
V gene: TRBV25-1
CDR3 protein: CASSEGGSGGPQHF
CDR3 DNA: TGTGCCAGCAGTGAGGGGGGGTCCGGCGGGCCCCAGCATTTT

clone size: NA
J gene: TRBJ1-4
D gene: NA
V gene: TRBV19
CDR3 protein: CAKLSRGGEKLFF
CDR3 DNA: TGTGCCAAACTTTCGCGCGGGGGAGAAAAACTGTTTTTT

clone size: few
J gene: TRBJ2-7
D gene: NA
V gene: TRBV19
CDR3 protein: CASSIDSTGSDEQYF
CDR3 DNA: TGTGCCAGTAGTATAGATTCAACAGGGAGTGACGAGCAGTACTTC

clone size: NA
J gene: TRBJ2-1
D gene: NA
V gene: TRBV7-6
CDR3 protein: CASSLAGVGYNEQFF
CDR3 DNA: TGTGCCAGCAGCTTAGCCGGGGTGGGTTACAATGAGCAGTTCTTC

clone size: once
J gene: TRBJ1-6
D gene: TRBD1
V gene: TRBV9
CDR3 protein: CASSVATGQNSPLHF
CDR3 DNA: TGTGCCAGCAGCGTAGCTACGGGACAGAATTCACCCCTCCACTTT

clone size: NA
J gene: TRBJ2-1
D gene: NA
V gene: TRBV5-4
CDR3 protein: CASSITSRSYNEQFF
CDR3 DNA: TGTGCCAGCAGCATTACTTCCCGCTCCTACAATGAGCAGTTCTTC

clone size: NA
J gene: TRBJ2-7
D gene: TRBD2
V gene: TRBV5-6
CDR3 protein: CASSRPSGSSYEQYF
CDR3 DNA: TGTGCCAGCAGCCGGCCTAGCGGGAGCTCCTACGAGCAGTACTTC

clone size: NA
J gene: TRBJ1-2
D gene: NA
V gene: TRBV19
CDR3 protein: CASNGGRDYGYTF
CDR3 DNA: TGTGCCAGTAACGGGGGTAGGGACTATGGCTACACCTTC

clone size: NA
J gene: TRBJ1-2
D gene: NA
V gene: TRBV28
CDR3 protein: CASLKAGLNYGYTF
CDR3 DNA: TGTGCCTCACTAAAGGCAGGACTTAACTATGGCTACACCTTC

clone size: NA
J gene: TRBJ1-2
D gene: TRBD1
V gene: TRBV7-9
CDR3 protein: CASSPWTGGFGYTF
CDR3 DNA: TGTGCCAGCAGCCCGTGGACAGGGGGATTTGGCTACACCTTC

clone size: few
J gene: TRBJ2-2
D gene: NA
V gene: TRBV7-3
CDR3 protein: CASSLTREIGELFF
CDR3 DNA: TGTGCCAGCAGCTTAACTAGGGAGATCGGGGAGCTGTTTTTT

clone size: NA
J gene: TRBJ2-1
D gene: TRBD2
V gene: TRBV11-2
CDR3 protein: CASRSAGGSFNEQFF
CDR3 DNA: TGTGCCAGCCGGAGTGCGGGAGGGTCCTTCAATGAGCAGTTCTTC

clone size: NA
J gene: TRBJ2-5
D gene: NA
V gene: TRBV20-1
CDR3 protein: CSASMGSGQETQYF
CDR3 DNA: TGCAGTGCTAGTATGGGGTCGGGGCAAGAGACCCAGTACTTC

clone size: NA
J gene: TRBJ1-4
D gene: NA
V gene: TRBV30
CDR3 protein: CAWSVEVGTNEKLFF
CDR3 DNA: TGTGCCTGGAGTGTAGAGGTTGGAACTAATGAAAAACTGTTTTTT

clone size: NA
J gene: TRBJ1-2
D gene: TRBD1
V gene: TRBV7-2
CDR3 protein: CASSLEGTANYGYTF
CDR3 DNA: TGTGCCAGCAGCTTAGAGGGGACAGCTAACTATGGCTACACCTTC